This TCR beta chain was identified in a study of blood T cell repertoires in COVID-19. V lost 5 bases and J 4 bases, leaving 10 bases between the germline ends. CDR3 length: 13 amino acids. Germline CDR1 is SGHTS and CDR2 is YDEGEE. TCRdb's table, derived via immunoSEQ multiplex PCR, lists solely in-frame clones and lacks some. This table has under 200,000 clones, around 90% appearing once. The TCR sequence derives from a man aged 45 to 65 with acute or convalescent COVID-19. The chain carries TRBV5-8 and TRBJ2-1; a weak D match, TRBD2 (5 bases). The sequenced sample was peripheral blood. The CDR3 here is CASSSDWYNEQFF. The DNA for the CDR3 is TGTGCCAGCAGTTCGGACTGGTACAATGAGCAGTTCTTC.